The clone carrying this T cell receptor (beta chain) has ten or more counts. Losses at the gene ends were 7 bases for V and 2 bases for J; bases not matched to a gene: 9. This CDR3 has 15 residues. The data stem from a study of identical twins. In TCRdb, the 5' RACE reads were re-called with MiXCR into one record per CDR3 protein. The sample consists of around 680,000 distinct CDR3 sequences, 8.5% to 9% of them appearing once. These data were also reused for a study on yellow fever vaccine responses in identical twins.

Material: PBMCs. The V and J genes are TRBV12-3 or TRBV12-4 and TRBJ2-7; 9 nucleotides agree with TRBD2. The clonotype was recovered from a young woman in good health. The CDR3 loop is CASTPGGRVTYEQYF. CDR3 nucleotides: TGTGCCAGCACCCCGGGCGGGAGGGTAACCTACGAGCAGTACTTC.